These 31 T cell receptor beta chains originate from one sample sequenced in a study of shared clonotypes between healthy human individuals. This table comes from immunoSEQ multiplex PCR, and its TCRdb copy is limited to in-frame clones, with some not included. The table has roughly 2.5 million clones, more than 80% seen once. The sequenced sample was naive CD4+ T cells sorted from blood. Subset specified: CD45RA+ positively selected. Receptors originate from a man younger than 30 in good health.

The V call is TRBV5-5, the J call TRBJ2-1; maybe TRBD2 (6 bases). The CDR3 covers 15 residues. V was shortened by 4 bases and J by 9 bases, with 20 bases between the two germline ends. Germline V gene lookup returns CDR1 SGHKS and CDR2 YYEKEE (reference sequence). CDR3 amino acids: CASSTLGGVMGEQFF. CDR3 bases: TGTGCCAGCAGCACCTTAGGCGGGGTAATGGGTGAGCAGTTCTTC.

With respect to this clone: The sample holds other DNA sequences that translate to the same CDR3. The chain uses TRBV18 and TRBJ2-2; D remains unclear. V was shortened by 2 bases and J by 5 bases, with 6 bases between the two germline ends. Per the germline V gene, CDR1 is KGHSH and CDR2 is LQKENI. This CDR3 is built from 13 residues. The CDR3 region is CASSPAGTGELFF. In DNA form, the CDR3 reads TGTGCCAGCTCACCAGCAGGAACCGGGGAGCTGTTTTTT.

In DNA, the CDR3 is TGCGCCAGCAGCCAAGATGGGACCTCTGGAAACACCATATATTTT. Residues: CASSQDGTSGNTIYF. The chain couples TRBV4-1 to TRBJ1-3, with D perhaps TRBD1 (5 bases). Trimming shortened V by 0 bases and J by 0 bases, and 6 bases separated the two germline ends. CDR3 length equals 15 residues. Per the germline V gene, CDR1 is MGHRA and CDR2 is YSYEKL.

The V and J genes are TRBV6-6 and TRBJ2-3, with 7 bases matching TRBD2. CDR1 is MNHNY and CDR2 is SVGAGI in the germline V gene (reference sequence). Trimming at V came to 8 bases and at J to 0 bases, leaving 8 bases not matched to a gene. The CDR3 runs 15 residues. CDR3: CASGGDYSSTDTQYF. CDR3 in DNA: TGTGCCAGCGGGGGGGACTACTCGAGCACAGATACGCAGTATTTT.

The chain carries TRBV5-1 and TRBJ2-5, with D possibly TRBD1 on 6 matching bases. The ends were cut back, 5 bases at V and 4 bases at J, with 15 bases in the middle. This CDR3 is 14 amino acids long. Germline CDR1 and CDR2: SGHRS and YFSETQ. This CDR3 is CASSPQGPPETQYF. The CDR3 nucleotides are TGCGCCAGCAGTCCGCAGGGGCCGCCAGAGACCCAGTACTTC.

V usage is TRBV5-1 and J usage is TRBJ2-2, with 8 bases fitting TRBD1. CDR1 SGHRS and CDR2 YFSETQ come from the germline V gene. The CDR3 sequence is 14 residues long. The V gene end was trimmed by 8 bases and the J gene end by 6 bases; junction bases not matched to a gene: 9. Here the CDR3 reads CASQGARSPGELFF. The CDR3 DNA reads as TGCGCCAGTCAGGGGGCGCGGAGTCCCGGGGAGCTGTTTTTT.

J is TRBJ2-5 and V is TRBV4-3; 8 nucleotides match TRBD1. This CDR3 comprises 13 residues. J gave up 4 bases and V 4 bases, and 2 bases lay outside the gene matches. In germline, CDR1 is LGHNA, CDR2 YSLEER. The DNA of the CDR3 is TGCGCCAGCAGCCTGACAGGGGTAGAGACCCAGTACTTC. Its translation is CASSLTGVETQYF.

The chain employs TRBV27 and TRBJ1-2; D may be TRBD1 (5 bases). Trimming took 5 bases from V and 4 from J, leaving 11 bases between them. CDR1 and CDR2 (germline): MNHEY, SMNVEV (reference sequence). CDR3 length: 13 amino acids. CDR3 sequence (DNA): TGTGCCAGCAGTCAAACAGGCGGCTATGGCTACACCTTC. Protein: CASSQTGGYGYTF.

V usage is TRBV27 and J usage is TRBJ2-1; the D is unclear. The CDR3 is 14 amino acids. Trimming cost V 9 bases and J 1 base, with 13 bases left between them. CDR1 and CDR2 (germline): MNHEY, SMNVEV (reference sequence). This CDR3 reads CASAMGSSYNEQFF. For the CDR3, the DNA is TGTGCCAGTGCGATGGGGTCATCCTACAATGAGCAGTTCTTC.

Details on this clone: The same CDR3 is also encoded by other DNA sequences in this sample. The chain links TRBV7-2 to TRBJ2-7; no clear D gene. The V gene lost 1 base and the J gene lost 2 bases, with 6 bases spanning the gap. The V gene's germline CDR1 is SGHTA and CDR2 FQGNSA. CDR3 length equals 13 residues. The CDR3 is CASSLVRAYEQYF. DNA for the CDR3: TGTGCCAGCAGCTTAGTTCGGGCCTACGAGCAGTACTTC.

This clone came up once. The same CDR3 also results from other DNA sequences found in this sample. The rearrangement links TRBV5-1 to TRBJ1-1; 8 bases match TRBD1. V trimming: 3 bases; J trimming: 0 bases; junction bases outside the gene matches: 4. CDR1 SGHRS and CDR2 YFSETQ come from the germline V gene. The CDR3 runs 15 residues. CDR3 nucleotides: TGCGCCAGCAGCTCCGGGACAGGATTGAACACTGAAGCTTTCTTT. This gives the protein CASSSGTGLNTEAFF.

The chain carries TRBV5-1 and TRBJ1-2; 8 bases match TRBD1. V was clipped by 1 base and J by 7 bases; unmatched bases: 6. The germline CDR1 and CDR2 sequences are SGHRS and YFSETQ. The CDR3 totals 14 residues. The CDR3 here is CASSLRQGQGGYTF. CDR3 bases: TGCGCCAGCAGCTTGAGACAGGGGCAGGGTGGCTACACCTTC.

The chain recombines TRBV7-2 with TRBJ1-5, with 7 bases matching TRBD1. This CDR3 is built from 14 residues. Germline V gene data show CDR1 as SGHTA and CDR2 as FQGNSA. With 5 bases clipped from V and 4 bases from J, the junction kept 5 bases outside the gene matches. Here the CDR3 DNA reads TGTGCCAGCAGCCAGGGGGGAGTAAATCAGCCCCAGCATTTT. Residues: CASSQGGVNQPQHF.

The rearrangement links TRBV30 to TRBJ2-3, with 7 bases that match TRBD1. The V and J ends lost 6 bases and 2 bases, in that order; junction bases with no gene match: 5. The CDR3 loop spans 13 amino acids. From germline, CDR1 is GTSNPN and CDR2 SVGIG (reference sequence). The CDR3 protein is CACSGQTTDTQYF. In nucleotides, the CDR3 is TGTGCCTGTTCGGGACAGACCACAGATACGCAGTATTTT.

V and J are TRBV5-1 and TRBJ2-3; 12 positions agree with TRBD2. The germline gives CDR1 SGHRS, CDR2 YFSETQ. Unmatched junction bases numbered 5, after V lost 4 bases and J lost 2 bases. The length of the CDR3 is 16 residues. The CDR3 sequence: CASSEGTSGFTDTQYF. DNA for the CDR3: TGCGCCAGCAGCGAAGGGACTAGCGGGTTCACAGATACGCAGTATTTT. Based on the CDR3 plus reference TRBV5-1 and TRBJ2-3, the full variable domain is KAGVTQTPRYLIKTRGQQVTLSCSPISGHRSVSWYQQTPGQGLQFLFEYFSETQRNKGNFPGRFSGRQFSNSRSEMNVSTLELGDSALYLCASSEGTSGFTDTQYFGPGTRLTVL.

The rearrangement uses TRBV6-6 and TRBJ1-6; unclear D gene. Germline lookup yields CDR1 MNHNY and CDR2 SVGAGI (reference sequence). Trimming removed 3 bases from V and 8 bases from J, with 14 bases in between. This CDR3 is built from 15 residues. This CDR3 is CASSYWGVQDSPLHF. Written as DNA, the CDR3 is TGTGCCAGCAGTTATTGGGGAGTTCAGGATTCACCCCTCCACTTT.

The chain links TRBV19 to TRBJ1-4; no clear D gene. The V gene lost 11 bases and the J gene lost 9 bases, with 13 bases spanning the gap. Per the germline V gene, CDR1 is LNHDA and CDR2 is SQIVND (reference sequence). This CDR3 region has 11 residues. The CDR3 spells CACLLVKKLFF. As DNA, the CDR3 is TGTGCCTGCCTACTCGTGAAAAAACTGTTTTTT.

The chain employs TRBV11-3 and TRBJ1-4, with TRBD1 matching 7 bases. The CDR3 length is 15 residues. V trimming: 1 base; J trimming: 5 bases; junction bases outside the gene matches: 4. The V gene's germline CDR1 is SGHNT and CDR2 YENEEA. CDR3 amino acids: CASSLAGTENEKLFF. The CDR3 DNA sequence: TGTGCCAGCAGCTTAGCGGGGACAGAGAATGAAAAACTGTTTTTT.

The chain carries TRBV10-3 and TRBJ2-7; D is perhaps TRBD2 (7 bases). The CDR3 runs to 15 residues. V was clipped by 10 bases and J by 3 bases, with 22 bases between them. Germline V gives CDR1 ENHRY, CDR2 SYGVKD. CDR3 sequence: CASGMGRGDYYEQYF. CDR3 sequence (DNA): TGTGCCAGCGGTATGGGGAGGGGGGACTACTACGAGCAGTACTTC.

The J gene is TRBJ1-4, the V gene TRBV12-5; D call uncertain. V gave up 6 bases and J gave up 0 bases, with 8 bases separating them. This CDR3 is 14 amino acids long. Germline CDR1 is LGHNT and CDR2 is FRNRAP. For the CDR3, the DNA is TGTGCTAGTGGCTCCGGTGCAACTAATGAAAAACTGTTTTTT. Protein sequence: CASGSGATNEKLFF.

V gene TRBV9 combines with J gene TRBJ2-3; 12 bases match TRBD2. The CDR3 runs to 17 residues. The germline CDR1 and CDR2 sequences are SGDLS and YYNGEE. The V and J ends lost 0 bases and 4 bases, in that order; junction bases with no gene match: 6. CDR3 bases: TGTGCCAGCAGCGTAGCGGCTAGCGGGGGGGCCGCAGATACGCAGTATTTT. Translation gives CASSVAASGGAADTQYF.

The gene calls are TRBV13 and TRBJ1-6; D gene ambiguous. This CDR3 has 13 residues. Germline V gives CDR1 PRHDT, CDR2 FYEKMQ (reference sequence). Trimming left V 5 bases short and J 12 bases short, with 14 bases between. DNA for the CDR3: TGTGCCAGCAGCCCCCGGGGAGTGGGACCCCTCCACTTT. This translates into CASSPRGVGPLHF.

The chain recombines TRBV4-2 with TRBJ1-5, with TRBD1 matching 8 bases. The CDR3 contains 16 residues. Germline-derived CDR1 and CDR2 are LGHNA and YNFKEQ. The V and J ends lost 0 bases and 6 bases, in that order; junction bases with no gene match: 7. CDR3 coding DNA: TGTGCCAGCAGCCAAGAACGGACAGGGTTTCGTCAGCCCCAGCATTTT. Residues: CASSQERTGFRQPQHF.

The rearrangement joins TRBV19 to TRBJ1-1; 10 bases align to TRBD1. Germline assignment: CDR1 LNHDA and CDR2 SQIVND (reference sequence). V was clipped by 3 bases and J by 8 bases; unmatched bases: 9. The CDR3 extends over 15 amino acids. In DNA, the CDR3 is TGTGCCAGTAGTATTAGATGGGACAGGGGATCCGAAGCTTTCTTT. This codes for CASSIRWDRGSEAFF.

The chain links TRBV4-1 to TRBJ2-3; D is undetermined. V lost 0 bases and J lost 5, with 9 bases in between. The CDR3 spans 14 residues. Looked up from germline, CDR1 is MGHRA and CDR2 is YSYEKL. CDR3 nucleotide sequence: TGCGCCAGCAGCCAAGAGGTTTTGGGAGATACGCAGTATTTT. This encodes CASSQEVLGDTQYF.

This rearrangement joins TRBV2 to TRBJ2-5; TRBD2 agrees at 7 bases. With 3 bases clipped from V and 2 bases from J, the junction kept 6 bases outside the gene matches. Looked up from germline, CDR1 is SNHLY and CDR2 is FYNNEI. There are 15 residues in the CDR3. The CDR3 sequence is CASSEVAGRQETQYF. CDR3 coding DNA: TGTGCCAGCAGTGAGGTAGCGGGTAGACAAGAGACCCAGTACTTC.

This sequence joins TRBV6-4 and TRBJ2-1; 9 nucleotides match TRBD2. CDR1 MRHNA and CDR2 SNTAGT come from the germline V gene. The V and J ends lost 0 bases and 0 bases, in that order; junction bases with no gene match: 6. There are 18 residues in the CDR3. The CDR3 sequence is CASSDSRLAGSSYNEQFF. DNA of the CDR3: TGTGCCAGCAGTGACTCGCGCCTAGCGGGGAGCTCCTACAATGAGCAGTTCTTC.

J is TRBJ1-3 and V is TRBV5-1; D possibly corresponds to TRBD1 (5 bases). This CDR3 has 14 amino acids. Germline values: CDR1 SGHRS, CDR2 YFSETQ. V lost 3 bases and J 0 bases, leaving 7 bases between the germline ends. The CDR3 DNA reads as TGCGCCAGCAGCTCGACAGTCTCTGGAAACACCATATATTTT. Translating it yields CASSSTVSGNTIYF.

J is TRBJ1-2 and V is TRBV6-4; D is possibly TRBD1 (5 bases). CDR1 and CDR2 from the germline V gene are MRHNA and SNTAGT. CDR3 length: 13 residues. Trimming took 5 bases from V and 7 from J, leaving 14 bases between them. The CDR3 region has the DNA TGTGCCAGCAGTCCCGGGACGGTGGGTGGCTACACCTTC. Protein: CASSPGTVGGYTF.

The chain carries TRBV5-5 and TRBJ2-3, with D unclear. The CDR3 contains 12 residues. Germline CDR1 reads SGHKS; CDR2 reads YYEKEE (reference sequence). The V gene lost 1 base and the J gene lost 6 bases, with 6 bases spanning the gap. The CDR3 DNA follows: TGTGCCAGCAGCTTGACTTCCGATACGCAGTATTTT. Protein product: CASSLTSDTQYF.

This rearrangement joins TRBV6-1 to TRBJ2-7, with 7 bases aligning to TRBD1. The CDR3 length is 14 residues. V was clipped by 8 bases and J by 0 bases; unmatched bases: 7. The germline CDR1 and CDR2 sequences are MNHNS and SASEGT. CDR3 nucleotides: TGTGCCAGCCATTGGGGACAGCTCTCCTACGAGCAGTACTTC. Protein product: CASHWGQLSYEQYF.